Described below is a single T cell receptor (beta chain) sequence and its context. The antigen is unknown. MiXCR, run by TCRdb on the multiplex PCR reads, gives a single entry per CDR3 protein. The data show about 230,000 distinct CDR3 sequences, 32% seen once. The data belong to a study of breast tumors, draining lymph nodes, adjacent tissues. Whole-study results and caveats: Tumors had less TCR diversity than lymph nodes, more than nontumor tissue. Tumor T cell lymph node origin was a supported hypothesis, not proven. The data were judged consistent with most tumor T cells coming from lymph node and expanding in tumor.

The CDR3 totals 14 residues. V lost 6 bases, J lost 6 bases, and 10 bases stayed unmatched. The V gene's germline CDR1 is MNHEY and CDR2 SVGAGI. Axillary draining lymph nodes of breast cancer patients supplied the node samples. The specimen sequenced was axillary lymph node tissue. V and J are TRBV6-5 and TRBJ2-7; 8 nucleotides agree with TRBD1. The clonotype was recovered from a female donor with breast cancer. Some clones in this sample may be carry-over from other donors' samples. This CDR3 reads CASSSRGRKLEQYF. DNA for the CDR3: TGTGCCAGCAGCTCCAGGGGGCGCAAACTCGAGCAGTACTTC.